This is a list of T cell receptor beta chains from one sample in a study of CD8+CD57+ T cells in acquired aplastic anemia. One entry per CDR3 protein results from TCRdb running MiXCR on the reads. The table includes roughly 420,000 distinct CDR3 sequences, 55% to 70% detected once. The sample was sorted CD4+, CD8+, or CD8+CD57+ T cells (not recorded which) from PBMCs. The receptor set was obtained from a human donor in good health, serving as a control. CDR3s include the opening cysteine and the closing phenylalanine or tryptophan. A D gene is named only where the DNA matches it firmly. Only some rows state a clone size, as once, few, many or a class for expanded clones.

J gene | V gene | clone size | D gene | CDR3 DNA | CDR3 protein
TRBJ1-3 | TRBV6-5 | many | TRBD1 | TGTGCCAGCAGTAATGGACAGGGGGCTAATTTT | CASSNGQGANF
TRBJ1-6 | TRBV7-2 | . | . | . | CASSLGGRAQHFGLHF
TRBJ2-7 | TRBV10-3 | few | . | TGTGCCATCAGGGAGACCGACACGTCCTACGAGCAGTACTTC | CAIRETDTSYEQYF
TRBJ1-2 | TRBV12-3/TRBV12-4 | . | . | TGTGCCACAACAACGGGACCTAACTATGGCTACACCTTC | CATTTGPNYGYTF
TRBJ1-1 | TRBV20-1 | many | . | TGCAGTGCAACGGGAGGCCATGAAGCTTTCTTT | CSATGGHEAFF
TRBJ2-7 | TRBV9 | . | . | TGTGCCAGCAGCGGGACAAGCGATGGGCCCTACGAGCAGTACTTC | CASSGTSDGPYEQYF
TRBJ1-2 | TRBV15 | few | . | TGTGCCACCAGCAGAGATCGTCAGGGAGGCTACACCTTC | CATSRDRQGGYTF
TRBJ1-1 | TRBV5-6 | many | TRBD1 | TGTGCCAGCAGCTTGCCCACAGGGGCTTTGGTAACTGAAGCTTTCTTT | CASSLPTGALVTEAFF
TRBJ2-1 | TRBV5-1 | few | TRBD1 | TGCGCCAGCAGCGCGCTTCAGGGGGCCGTAAATGAGCAGTTCTTC | CASSALQGAVNEQFF
TRBJ1-2 | TRBV7-2 | . | TRBD1 | TGTGCCAGCAGCTTAGAGACAGGGGTCGGCTACACCTTC | CASSLETGVGYTF
TRBJ2-3 | TRBV7-2 | . | . | . | CASSLTVTRTQYFQYF
TRBJ1-3 | TRBV19 | many | . | TGTGCCAGTAGTATTAGTCGCGGGCCCGGGATTGGCACCATATATTTT | CASSISRGPGIGTIYF
TRBJ2-7 | TRBV5-1 | many | . | TGCGCCAGCAGCCCCCAGGTGCCAGGGGAGGACGAGCAGTACTTC | CASSPQVPGEDEQYF
TRBJ2-2 | TRBV20-1 | . | . | TGCAGTGCTAGAGATCCGGGAACACTGAAGCTGTTTTTT | CSARDPGTLKLFF
TRBJ1-6 | TRBV7-2 | . | TRBD1 | TGTGCCAGCAGACCGCCGGGACAGGACCTATTACCCCTCCACTTT | CASRPPGQDLLPLHF
TRBJ1-5 | TRBV6-1 | . | TRBD1 | TGTGCCAGCAGTAGAGGACAGGGCTTCAATCAGCCCCAGCATTTT | CASSRGQGFNQPQHF
TRBJ1-5 | TRBV12-5 | many | . | TGTGCTAGTGGTCAATTAAATAGCAATCAGCCCCAGCATTTT | CASGQLNSNQPQHF
TRBJ1-2 | TRBV4-1 | . | . | TGCGCCAGCAGCCCAAATCCGAACGAACACTATGGCCACACCTTC | CASSPNPNEHYGHTF
TRBJ2-5 | TRBV7-7 | many | . | TGTGCTAGCAGTCGTCTTCCCGGCTTGGAGACCCAGTACTTC | CASSRLPGLETQYF
TRBJ2-7 | TRBV6-5 | . | . | TGTGCCATCACTCGGACTCCCCCCTCCTACGAGCAGTACTTC | CAITRTPPSYEQYF
TRBJ2-7 | TRBV7-3 | once | . | TGTGCCAGCAGCTTAGAGGGGGGTCAGGTTTACGTGCTGTACTTC | CASSLEGGQVYVLYF
TRBJ1-3 | TRBV6-5 | . | . | TGTGCCAGCAGTTTTTACATACCCTCGAAACCCTCCTCTGGAAACACCATATATTTT | CASSFYIPSKPSSGNTIYF
TRBJ1-1 | TRBV7-2 | . | . | TGTGCCAGCAGCGAACAAAGGGTTGACACTGAAGCTTTCTTT | CASSEQRVDTEAFF
TRBJ2-5 | TRBV10-2 | . | . | TGCGCCAGCAGCCGCCACAGGACCCCCGTGGAGCCGTACTTC | CASSRHRTPVEPYF
TRBJ2-7 | TRBV7-6 | . | . | TGTGCCAGCAGCCTCAGACAGGCCGGATCCAATGAAAAATTC | CASSLRQAGSNEKF
TRBJ1-2 | TRBV20-1 | . | TRBD1 | TGCAGTGCTCGACAGGGATGGGCCGGCTACACCTTC | CSARQGWAGYTF
TRBJ2-7 | TRBV9 | . | . | TGTGCCAGCGGACGGGCAGGGGGGAACGAGCAGTACTTC | CASGRAGGNEQYF
TRBJ1-2 | TRBV20-1 | . | . | TGCAGTGCGAGCTCTTCCAACTATGGCTACACCTTC | CSASSSNYGYTF
TRBJ2-7 | TRBV7-2 | . | TRBD2 | TGTGCCAGCAGCTTAGCCCCAGCGGGGTCCTACGAGCAGTACTTC | CASSLAPAGSYEQYF
TRBJ2-5 | TRBV19 | many | . | TGTGCCAGTAGTATCGGCGGAGAGACCCAGTACTTC | CASSIGGETQYF
TRBJ1-2 | TRBV27 | . | . | TGTGCCAGCAGGCGGGACTATAGAAAAGAGGGGTATGGCTACACCTTC | CASRRDYRKEGYGYTF
TRBJ1-6 | TRBV5-6 | . | . | TGTGCCAGCAGCCTCCCGGGGTCTGGACCTTATTCACCCCTCCACTTT | CASSLPGSGPYSPLHF
TRBJ1-2 | TRBV25-1 | once | . | TGTGCCAGCAGTGAATCTGGCTCCACCTTC | CASSESGSTF
TRBJ2-7 | TRBV7-9 | . | . | TGTGCCAGCAGCCTAGACACTTACAAGCAGCACTTC | CASSLDTYKQHF
TRBJ2-6 | TRBV7-9 | . | TRBD2 | TGTGCCAGCAGCTCAACGGGGGGGAAAGCGGTATGGCTAACTTTC | CASSSTGGKAVWLTF
TRBJ1-3 | TRBV2 | many | . | TGTGCCAGCAGTGAAATTGGGGTAGGACAAAAGCACGAACCTGGAAACACCATATATTTT | CASSEIGVGQKHEPGNTIYF
TRBJ1-3 | TRBV7-9 | . | . | TGTGCCAGCACCTCCCGGGACCCCCGCTCTGGAAACACCATATATTTT | CASTSRDPRSGNTIYF
TRBJ2-3 | TRBV20-1 | . | . | TGCAGTGCTAACGGACTGATTGTGGCAGATACGCAGTATTTT | CSANGLIVADTQYF
TRBJ1-1 | TRBV19 | . | . | TGTGCCAGTAGTACCCCGACCGGGACTGAAGCTTTCTTT | CASSTPTGTEAFF
TRBJ1-1 | TRBV5-1 | many | . | TGCGCCAGCAGCTACCTAAGACAGGAGCAAGCTTTCTTT | CASSYLRQEQAFF
TRBJ1-4 | TRBV11-2 | . | . | TGCGCCAGCAGCTTGTCAACCACAGGCGGTGAAAAACTGTTTTTT | CASSLSTTGGEKLFF
TRBJ2-7 | TRBV12-3/TRBV12-4 | . | . | TGTGCCAGCAGTTTATCAGACGGTTACGAGCAGTACTTC | CASSLSDGYEQYF
TRBJ2-3 | TRBV5-1 | . | . | . | CASSFYICSAKRGVAGRTDTQYF
TRBJ2-5 | TRBV7-9 | . | TRBD1 | TGTGCCAGCAGCTTAGGACAGGGGGGCAATCAGCCCCAGTACTTC | CASSLGQGGNQPQYF
TRBJ1-1 | TRBV5-1 | . | TRBD1 | TGCGCCAGCAGCCTACGGCCAGGGGGCTCAGCTTTCTTT | CASSLRPGGSAFF
TRBJ1-6 | TRBV7-6 | once | . | TGTGCCAGCGCAAAACGTGGGGAGGGCGCCCTCCACTTT | CASAKRGEGALHF
TRBJ1-5 | TRBV9 | . | . | TGTGCCACCAGCGCAACCGCGGGAGTGGGTCAACCCCAGCATTTT | CATSATAGVGQPQHF
TRBJ1-2 | TRBV12-3/TRBV12-4 | once | . | TGTGCCAGCACCGTGACACGTACTAACTATGGCTACACCTTC | CASTVTRTNYGYTF
TRBJ1-1 | TRBV7-9 | . | . | TGTGCCAGCAGCTTGCAGATGAACACTGATGATCTCTTT | CASSLQMNTDDLF
TRBJ2-1 | TRBV2 | . | TRBD2 | TGTGCCAGCAGTTACTCGGGACTAGCGGGCCAGGAGCAGTTCTTC | CASSYSGLAGQEQFF
TRBJ2-2 | TRBV2 | . | . | TGTGCCAGCGGTATCAACCGGGAGCTGTTTTTT | CASGINRELFF
TRBJ2-1 | TRBV2 | once | TRBD1 | TGTGCCAGCAGCACGGACAGGGGGCAAAATCGGGAGTTCTTC | CASSTDRGQNREFF
TRBJ2-7 | TRBV25-1 | . | . | TGTGCCAGCAGTGAAACCGGGACTCCCCCCGGTTACGAGCAGTACTTC | CASSETGTPPGYEQYF
TRBJ1-3 | TRBV19 | many | . | TGTGCCGCCGGGGGCAGCGGAAACACCATATATTTT | CAAGGSGNTIYF
TRBJ2-7 | TRBV4-3 | many | . | TGCGCCAGCAGCCATAACACAGGGCACGAGCAGTACTTC | CASSHNTGHEQYF
TRBJ1-4 | TRBV5-1 | . | TRBD1 | TGCGCCAGCACGGACAGGGGAGAAAAACTGTTTTTT | CASTDRGEKLFF
TRBJ2-2 | TRBV5-8 | few | TRBD2 | TGTGCCAGCAGCCGGAACACGGGGGGGGTCTATAACGGGGAGCTGTTTTTT | CASSRNTGGVYNGELFF
TRBJ1-2 | TRBV7-2 | . | . | TGTGCCAGTAGGTCACGGGGACAAGGAAACGGCTACACCTTC | CASRSRGQGNGYTF
TRBJ2-1 | TRBV20-1 | many | . | TGCAGTGCCCGTAACCGCCGGCTGTCGACGGATGAGCAGTTCTTC | CSARNRRLSTDEQFF